Below are 28 T cell receptor beta chains sequenced from a single sample in a study of T cell changes during pregnancy in multiple sclerosis. Libraries were prepared by immunoSEQ multiplex PCR; TCRdb keeps only in-frame clonotypes and omits some of them. The data contain about 120,000 clones, under 95% of them singletons. The sample here was peripheral blood, taken before pregnancy. The receptor source for this set is a female donor with multiple sclerosis, enrolled in a pregnancy study.

This rearrangement joins TRBV7-6 to TRBJ2-6; TRBD2 aligns across 10 bases. The CDR3 contains 19 residues. V lost 1 base to trimming and J lost 0 bases; unmatched junction nucleotides: 6. CDR1 is SGHVS, CDR2 FNYEAQ, per germline. CDR3 sequence (DNA): TGTGCCAGCAGCTTAGGTGGGACTAGCGTCCCCTCTGGGGCCAACGTCCTGACTTTC. Encoded protein: CASSLGGTSVPSGANVLTF.

The chain links TRBV30 to TRBJ1-4; D unresolved. V was pared by 3 bases and J by 5 bases, with 7 bases between. Germline assignment: CDR1 GTSNPN and CDR2 SVGIG (reference sequence). The CDR3 has 12 residues. The CDR3 loop reads CAWSSVNEKLFF. The CDR3 nucleotides are TGTGCCTGGAGCTCGGTGAATGAAAAACTGTTTTTT.

This clone appeared a few times. V usage is TRBV7-8 and J usage is TRBJ1-5; D remains unclear. The CDR3 is made up of 15 amino acids. CDR1 is SGHVS and CDR2 is FQNEAQ in the germline V gene. V lost 1 base, J lost 3 bases, and 10 bases lay in between. The CDR3 loop reads CASSLVAGYNQPQHF. The CDR3 DNA sequence: TGTGCCAGCAGCTTAGTGGCAGGTTACAATCAGCCCCAGCATTTT.

The genes are TRBV28 and TRBJ2-3; 9 nucleotides align to TRBD2. Germline V gene sequence: CDR1 MDHEN, CDR2 SYDVKM. The CDR3 consists of 14 residues. Trimming took 10 bases from V and 3 from J; bases not matched to a gene: 8. The CDR3: CATRASGATDTQYF. As DNA, the CDR3 is TGTGCCACCCGGGCTAGCGGGGCTACAGATACGCAGTATTTT.

This chain links TRBV5-1 with TRBJ2-1; TRBD2 agrees at 14 bases. Losses at the gene ends were 2 bases for V and 0 bases for J; bases not matched to a gene: 7. Germline loops: CDR1 SGHRS, CDR2 YFSETQ. The CDR3 sequence is 19 residues long. In nucleotides, the CDR3 is TGCGCCAGCAGCTTAGAAGGACTAGCGGGGGGCGGCTCCTACAATGAGCAGTTCTTC. This sequence encodes CASSLEGLAGGGSYNEQFF.

The V gene is TRBV14, the J gene TRBJ2-3; the D gene is possibly TRBD2 (5 bases). Trimming left V 10 bases short and J 4 bases short, with 21 bases between. This CDR3 has 15 amino acids. Germline CDR1 reads SGHDN; CDR2 reads FVKESK. CDR3 sequence: CATSRRFDNSDTQYF. CDR3 nucleotide sequence: TGTGCCACCTCGCGGAGGTTCGACAACTCAGATACGCAGTATTTT.

The chain employs TRBV29-1 and TRBJ1-2; unclear D gene. Trimming took 1 base from V and 8 from J, leaving 11 bases between them. CDR1 SQVTM and CDR2 ANQGSEA come from the germline V gene. The CDR3 length is 12 residues. The CDR3 DNA is TGCAGCGTTGAAGGGGGAGGCGGCGGCTACACCTTC. Translating it yields CSVEGGGGGYTF.

The V and J genes are TRBV11-1 and TRBJ2-1; 8 nucleotides agree with TRBD1. V was clipped by 5 bases and J by 8 bases; unmatched bases: 2. The length of the CDR3 is 12 residues. CDR1 and CDR2 from the germline V gene are SGHAT and FQDESV (reference sequence). In DNA, the CDR3 is TGTGCCAGCAGCGCGGACAGGGATGAGCAGTTCTTC. Translating gives CASSADRDEQFF.

This clone is a singleton in its sample. The chain is built from TRBV6-5 and TRBJ2-2; perhaps TRBD1 as D (6 bases). Trimming cost V 0 bases and J 4 bases, with 12 bases left between them. Germline values: CDR1 MNHEY, CDR2 SVGAGI. The CDR3 totals 16 residues. Here the CDR3 DNA reads TGTGCCAGCAGTTACTCGGGCAGGGGCGTCACCGGGGAGCTGTTTTTT. Amino acids: CASSYSGRGVTGELFF.

The V gene is TRBV28, the J gene TRBJ1-4; no clear D. Germline V CDR1 and CDR2: MDHEN, SYDVKM. V was cut by 7 bases and J by 0 bases, with 12 bases left in between. The CDR3 totals 15 residues. The chain's CDR3 is CASTRSGATNEKLFF. CDR3 in DNA: TGTGCCAGCACCCGGTCCGGGGCAACTAATGAAAAACTGTTTTTT.

V gene TRBV6-5 combines with J gene TRBJ1-1, with TRBD1 identical over 7 bases. The CDR3 is made up of 14 amino acids. The germline CDR1 and CDR2 sequences are MNHEY and SVGAGI. V gave up 6 bases and J gave up 3 bases; unmatched junction bases: 7. CDR3 sequence: CASSLTGADTEAFF. The CDR3 DNA reads as TGTGCCAGCAGCTTAACAGGGGCTGACACTGAAGCTTTCTTT.

The rearrangement joins TRBV7-2 to TRBJ1-5; possibly TRBD1 for D (5 bases). In germline, CDR1 is SGHTA, CDR2 FQGNSA. With 1 base removed from V and 4 bases from J, the gap between germline ends came to 11 bases. The CDR3 contains 15 residues. CDR3 nucleotides: TGTGCCAGCAGCTTAGTCATTGCAGGGAATCAGCCCCAGCATTTT. It translates to CASSLVIAGNQPQHF.

This clone was seen just once. The chain has TRBV5-4 and TRBJ2-7; 10 bases are a match to TRBD1. CDR3 length: 14 amino acids. CDR1 is SGHNT, CDR2 YYREEE, per germline (reference sequence). V was pared by 4 bases and J by 3 bases, with 4 bases of the junction left unmatched. The CDR3 DNA reads TGTGCCAGCAGCCGGGACAGGGGAGGCTACGAGCAGTACTTC. It encodes CASSRDRGGYEQYF.

The chain combines TRBV10-1 with TRBJ2-2; 9 bases line up with TRBD2. Losses at the gene ends were 3 bases for V and 5 bases for J; bases not matched to a gene: 10. Germline V lookup: CDR1 WNHNN, CDR2 SYGVQD (reference sequence). The CDR3 runs to 17 residues. CDR3 sequence: CASSDYSGAGGTGELFF. The CDR3 nucleotides are TGCGCCAGCAGTGATTATTCGGGAGCGGGAGGTACCGGGGAGCTGTTTTTT.

The gene calls are TRBV19 and TRBJ2-1; the D gene is possibly TRBD1 (5 bases). Trimming stripped 3 bases from V and 5 bases from J, with 14 bases between. Looked up from germline, CDR1 is LNHDA and CDR2 is SQIVND (reference sequence). CDR3 size: 15 residues. The CDR3: CASSIGQGNHNEQFF. The CDR3 nucleotides read TGTGCCAGTAGTATCGGGCAGGGCAACCACAATGAGCAGTTCTTC. Complete variable domain (other parts from reference TRBV19 and TRBJ2-1): DGGITQSPKYLFRKEGQNVTLSCEQNLNHDAMYWYRQDPGQGLRLIYYSQIVNDFQKGDIAEGYSVSREKKESFPLTVTSAQKNPTAFYLCASSIGQGNHNEQFFGPGTRLTVL.

The chain carries TRBV7-2 and TRBJ2-7, with D possibly matching TRBD2 (6 bases). V was pared by 3 bases and J by 7 bases, with 10 bases between. CDR1 is SGHTA, CDR2 FQGNSA, per germline. This CDR3 comprises 12 residues. Written as DNA, the CDR3 is TGTGCCAGCAGCTTCGGCCGGGGGGAGCAGTACTTC. Protein product: CASSFGRGEQYF.

The gene calls are TRBV5-1 and TRBJ2-7, with D maybe TRBD2 (6 bases). This CDR3 comprises 14 residues. Germline V gives CDR1 SGHRS, CDR2 YFSETQ. The V end lost 3 bases, the J end lost 0 bases, and 10 bases lay between the germline ends. The CDR3: CASSWERVSYEQYF. The DNA of the CDR3 is TGCGCCAGCAGCTGGGAGCGGGTCTCCTACGAGCAGTACTTC.

The chain is built from TRBV9 and TRBJ2-1; 13 nucleotides match TRBD2. The CDR3 covers 13 residues. With V trimmed by 7 bases and J by 6 bases, 1 base remained unmatched. Germline V gene sequence: CDR1 SGDLS, CDR2 YYNGEE. Here the CDR3 reads CASGLAGVNEQFF. The CDR3 DNA follows: TGTGCCAGCGGACTAGCGGGGGTCAATGAGCAGTTCTTC.

The chain links TRBV5-5 to TRBJ2-3, with 9 positions matching TRBD2. There are 16 residues in the CDR3. The V gene end was trimmed by 4 bases and the J gene end by 8 bases; junction bases not matched to a gene: 14. The germline V gene has CDR1 SGHKS and CDR2 YYEKEE (reference sequence). Written as DNA, the CDR3 is TGTGCCAGCAGCCCGGAGGTCCAGCGGGGGGATGTTACGCAGTATTTT. Translating it yields CASSPEVQRGDVTQYF.

The chain combines TRBV5-4 with TRBJ2-1; 12 nucleotides agree with TRBD1. J was trimmed by 8 bases and V by 4 bases; bases with no gene match: 7. The germline V gene has CDR1 SGHNT and CDR2 YYREEE (reference sequence). The CDR3 sequence is 15 residues long. The DNA of the CDR3 is TGTGCCAGCAGCCCCCGGGACAGGGGGCGCCATGAGCAGTTCTTC. It encodes CASSPRDRGRHEQFF. Filled out from reference TRBV5-4 and TRBJ2-1, the complete variable domain reads ETGVTQSPTHLIKTRGQQVTLRCSSQSGHNTVSWYQQALGQGPQFIFQYYREEENGRGNFPPRFSGLQFPNYSSELNVNALELDDSALYLCASSPRDRGRHEQFFGPGTRLTVL.

The J gene is TRBJ1-1, the V gene TRBV29-1; unclear D gene. The CDR3 loop spans 15 amino acids. Germline V gene sequence: CDR1 SQVTM, CDR2 ANQGSEA. V was shortened by 7 bases and J by 3 bases, with 21 bases between the two germline ends. The CDR3 DNA sequence: TGCAGCGCAATGGGGAGAGGGAGTAGTTACACTGAAGCTTTCTTT. Translation gives CSAMGRGSSYTEAFF.

The chain has TRBV29-1 and TRBJ2-1; D call uncertain. Germline V gene lookup returns CDR1 SQVTM and CDR2 ANQGSEA. The CDR3 length is 15 residues. Deletions cut 1 base from V and 5 bases from J, with 15 bases between. The CDR3 region is CSVEAKSPNHNEQFF. Here the CDR3 DNA reads TGCAGCGTTGAAGCTAAGTCTCCGAACCACAATGAGCAGTTCTTC.

The chain joins TRBV2 to TRBJ2-1, with TRBD1 as a possible D gene (6 bases). The V end was cut by 7 bases, the J end by 4 bases, with 14 bases between. Germline V gene lookup returns CDR1 SNHLY and CDR2 FYNNEI. This CDR3 has 14 amino acids. This CDR3 reads CASTLQGSYNEQFF. The CDR3 DNA reads TGTGCCAGCACTCTTCAGGGGTCTTACAATGAGCAGTTCTTC.

This chain links TRBV5-1 with TRBJ2-1, with D perhaps TRBD1 (6 bases). Trimming pared 0 bases from V and 5 bases from J, leaving 24 bases between. The CDR3 is 19 residues long. The germline V gene has CDR1 SGHRS and CDR2 YFSETQ. DNA of the CDR3: TGCGCCAGCAGCTTGGGGCCCTTATTCAGGGGAAATTGGGACAATGAGCAGTTCTTC. Translation gives CASSLGPLFRGNWDNEQFF.

The chain links TRBV2 to TRBJ1-2; D is undetermined. This CDR3 region has 13 residues. V lost 8 bases and J lost 2, with 12 bases in between. Germline lookup yields CDR1 SNHLY and CDR2 FYNNEI. This CDR3 is CASHGRLNYGYTF. As DNA, the CDR3 is TGTGCCAGCCATGGCCGACTCAACTATGGCTACACCTTC.

V usage is TRBV6-5 and J usage is TRBJ1-1, with D possibly TRBD1 on 5 matching bases. Trimming cost V 0 bases and J 2 bases, with 13 bases left between them. From germline, CDR1 is MNHEY and CDR2 SVGAGI. The CDR3 consists of 16 residues. CDR3 in amino acids: CASSYSGGYFNTEAFF. The CDR3 nucleotides read TGTGCCAGCAGTTACTCGGGGGGGTACTTCAACACTGAAGCTTTCTTT.

This chain uses TRBV13 with TRBJ2-7; 7 positions match TRBD1. Germline loops: CDR1 PRHDT, CDR2 FYEKMQ (reference sequence). The J segment lost 0 bases and the V segment lost 5 bases, leaving 7 bases of the junction unmatched. The CDR3 loop spans 15 amino acids. The CDR3 nucleotides are TGTGCCAGCAGCCCCTTGAAGGGGGCCTCCTACGAGCAGTACTTC. Translated, it gives CASSPLKGASYEQYF.

The chain employs TRBV6-1 and TRBJ2-1, with TRBD2 matching 15 bases. V lost 3 bases to trimming and J lost 0 bases; unmatched junction nucleotides: 9. There are 20 residues in the CDR3. The germline CDR1 and CDR2 sequences are MNHNS and SASEGT. CDR3 DNA: TGTGCCAGCAGTGATGGGACTAGCGGGAGGTGGGACAGCTCCTACAATGAGCAGTTCTTC. Translated, it gives CASSDGTSGRWDSSYNEQFF.